This TCR beta chain is from a study of blood T cell repertoires in COVID-19. Study background: Samples of COVID-19 (acute and convalescent) were obtained from the United States, Italy and Spain. In each case, the material was cDNA or gDNA derived from T cells, B-cell-depleted T cells, or PBMCs.

Original processing notes: Reference gene primer amplification gave nucleated cell count estimates. The table came from immunoSEQ multiplex PCR; TCRdb's copy has only in-frame clones and leaves some out. The V and J calls and clone size come from that table; D and trimming were worked out from the DNA. The top ten hold around 2.5% of the sample, which has 180,000 or so clones, approximately 89% seen once. Germline V gives CDR1 SGHNT, CDR2 YYREEE (reference sequence). Trimming left V 0 bases short and J 4 bases short, with 13 bases between. This CDR3 comprises 15 residues. The rearrangement uses TRBV5-4 and TRBJ1-2; D is ambiguous. This receptor was taken from a man aged 40-55 years with active or convalescent COVID-19. Input material: peripheral blood. The CDR3 DNA reads as TGTGCCAGCAGCTTGGTTTCGGAGGTCCTCTATGGCTACACCTTC. Protein product: CASSLVSEVLYGYTF. The complete variable domain, with remaining parts taken from reference TRBV5-4 and TRBJ1-2, reads ETGVTQSPTHLIKTRGQQVTLRCSSQSGHNTVSWYQQALGQGPQFIFQYYREEENGRGNFPPRFSGLQFPNYSSELNVNALELDDSALYLCASSLVSEVLYGYTFGSGTRLTVV.